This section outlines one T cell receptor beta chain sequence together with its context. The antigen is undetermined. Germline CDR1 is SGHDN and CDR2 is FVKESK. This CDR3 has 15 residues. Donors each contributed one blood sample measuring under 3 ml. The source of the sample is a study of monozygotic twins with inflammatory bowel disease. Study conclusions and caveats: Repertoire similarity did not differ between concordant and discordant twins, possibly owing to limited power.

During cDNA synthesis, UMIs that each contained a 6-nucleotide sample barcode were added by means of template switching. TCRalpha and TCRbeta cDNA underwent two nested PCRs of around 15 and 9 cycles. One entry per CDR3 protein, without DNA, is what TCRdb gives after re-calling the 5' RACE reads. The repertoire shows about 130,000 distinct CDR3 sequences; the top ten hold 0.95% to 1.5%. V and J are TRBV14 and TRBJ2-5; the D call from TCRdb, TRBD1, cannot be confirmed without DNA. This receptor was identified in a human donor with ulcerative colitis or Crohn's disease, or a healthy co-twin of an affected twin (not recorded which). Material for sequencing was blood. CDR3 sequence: CASSQEGGIGETQYF.